The 14 T cell receptor beta chains listed next were all sequenced from one sample in a study of blood T cells in healthy people across ages. It was with a sample-barcoded 5' primer and a J-beta primer mix that a second PCR of about 6 to 11 cycles was run. From the 5' RACE reads, TCRdb called clonotypes with MiXCR, one entry per CDR3 protein. The sample yields 380,000 or so distinct CDR3 sequences, over 45% seen once. The specimen sequenced was blood. These TCRs come from a man in his fifties or sixties in good health.

This clonotype was counted a few times. The chain couples TRBV28 to TRBJ1-2, with a possible D match to TRBD1 (6 bases). Per germline, CDR1 MDHEN and CDR2 SYDVKM. This CDR3 comprises 14 residues. V was pared by 3 bases and J by 6 bases, with 14 bases between. The CDR3 DNA follows: TGTGCCAGCAGTTTTCGGGGGGCGCGGAATGGCTACACCTTC. Translating gives CASSFRGARNGYTF.

For this clonotype: The junction does not match germline at one end; this may be a read error. The genes are TRBV10-3 and TRBJ1-2; D is ambiguous. The CDR3 spans 13 residues. The germline V gene has CDR1 ENHRY and CDR2 SYGVKD. In nucleotides, the CDR3 is TGTGCCATCAGTGGAGAACCGAACTATAGCTACACCTTC. It is translated as CAISGEPNYSYTF.

This clonotype was detected once. V and J are TRBV5-4 and TRBJ2-5; the D gene is possibly TRBD2 (6 bases). The CDR3 is made up of 14 amino acids. V shed 2 bases and J shed 5 bases, with 13 bases lying between them. Germline V gives CDR1 SGHNT, CDR2 YYREEE (reference sequence). CDR3 sequence: CASSFPTGGETQYF. CDR3 in DNA: TGTGCCAGCAGCTTTCCGACTGGAGGGGAGACCCAGTACTTC. The full variable domain, in which reference TRBV5-4 and TRBJ2-5 provide the parts outside the CDR3, is ETGVTQSPTHLIKTRGQQVTLRCSSQSGHNTVSWYQQALGQGPQFIFQYYREEENGRGNFPPRFSGLQFPNYSSELNVNALELDDSALYLCASSFPTGGETQYFGPGTRLLVL.

This clonotype was seen more than once but under ten times. This chain uses TRBV6-2 or TRBV6-3 with TRBJ1-1, with a tentative D call TRBD1 (5 bases). This CDR3 has 15 amino acids. Trimming removed 7 bases from V and 1 base from J, with 16 bases in between. The germline V gene has CDR1 MNHEY and CDR2 SVGEGT. The chain's CDR3 is CASKTAVVKNTEAFF. CDR3 DNA: TGTGCCAGCAAGACAGCTGTGGTTAAGAACACTGAAGCTTTCTTT.

This CDR3 is CAISDRTASQGDTQYF. The CDR3, as DNA: TGTGCCATCAGTGACCGGACTGCTAGCCAGGGAGATACGCAGTATTTT. This rearrangement joins TRBV10-3 to TRBJ2-3, with D perhaps TRBD1 or TRBD2 (5 bases each). CDR1 and CDR2 (germline): ENHRY, SYGVKD. The CDR3 loop spans 16 amino acids. Between the trimmed V and J ends, which lost 3 bases and 5 bases, there was a span of 18 bases.

The chain employs TRBV7-2 and TRBJ2-3; 12 bases are shared with TRBD2. Trimming cost V 1 base and J 6 bases; bases outside gene matches: 8. CDR1 SGHTA and CDR2 FQGNSA come from the germline V gene. The CDR3 runs to 17 residues. Here the CDR3 DNA reads TGTGCCAGCAGCTTAGTCCTAGCGGGGGGGCCATTGGATACGCAGTATTTT. As protein: CASSLVLAGGPLDTQYF.

The rearrangement joins TRBV4-2 to TRBJ2-1, with D tentatively TRBD2 (6 bases). Trimming shortened V by 2 bases and J by 5 bases, and 13 bases separated the two germline ends. Per germline, CDR1 LGHNA and CDR2 YNFKEQ. This CDR3 contains 15 residues. The CDR3 spells CASSQSGRDHNEQFF. CDR3 DNA sequence: TGTGCCAGCAGCCAAAGCGGGCGGGACCACAATGAGCAGTTCTTC.

The chain employs TRBV20-1 and TRBJ1-2; D remains ambiguous. CDR1 is DFQATT, CDR2 SNEGSKA, per germline (reference sequence). With 5 bases removed from V and 4 bases from J, the gap between germline ends came to 11 bases. The CDR3 is 12 amino acids. The CDR3 loop is CSAPGPVYGYTF. DNA for the CDR3: TGCAGTGCTCCCGGACCCGTCTATGGCTACACCTTC.

This clonotype was detected only a few times. The V gene is TRBV7-6, the J gene TRBJ2-3; D is possibly TRBD1 (5 bases). Germline lookup yields CDR1 SGHVS and CDR2 FNYEAQ. The CDR3 consists of 15 residues. V was cut by 4 bases and J by 0 bases, with 11 bases left in between. For the CDR3, the DNA is TGTGCCAGCAGCTCGGACATCATGAGCACAGATACGCAGTATTTT. It codes for CASSSDIMSTDTQYF.

The chain combines TRBV5-1 with TRBJ2-3; D gene unclear. The CDR3 length is 18 residues. With 1 base removed from V and 1 base from J, the gap between germline ends came to 19 bases. Germline V gene data show CDR1 as SGHRS and CDR2 as YFSETQ. This CDR3 reads CASSLMMIGVGGTDTQYF. DNA for the CDR3: TGCGCCAGCAGCTTGATGATGATTGGGGTCGGAGGCACAGATACGCAGTATTTT.

The chain carries TRBV4-3 and TRBJ2-7; 9 bases agree with TRBD1. Germline CDR1 is LGHNA and CDR2 is YSLEER. The CDR3 sequence is 14 residues long. J lost 7 bases, V lost 2 bases, and 6 bases had no gene match. The chain's CDR3 is CASSQIQGAWEQYF. CDR3 DNA: TGCGCCAGCAGCCAAATACAGGGGGCGTGGGAGCAGTACTTC.

This clonotype was counted between two and nine times. This chain joins TRBV20-1 and TRBJ2-7; TRBD2 matches 7 bases. This CDR3 spans 13 amino acids. V lost 8 bases, J lost 2 bases, and 9 bases stayed unmatched. Germline loops: CDR1 DFQATT, CDR2 SNEGSKA (reference sequence). The CDR3 nucleotides are TGCAGTATCACCGGGGAGGGCGCCTACGAGCAGTACTTC. It codes for CSITGEGAYEQYF.

The gene calls are TRBV19 and TRBJ1-2, with D possibly matching TRBD1 (6 bases). Trimming took off 0 bases at V and 4 bases at J, with 12 bases between the two ends. The CDR3 covers 15 residues. Germline values: CDR1 LNHDA, CDR2 SQIVND (reference sequence). The CDR3: CASSIDRGTPYGYTF. CDR3 coding DNA: TGTGCCAGTAGTATAGATAGGGGGACACCCTATGGCTACACCTTC.

V is TRBV20-1 and J is TRBJ2-1; D unclear. The V end lost 3 bases, the J end lost 5 bases, and 8 bases lay between the germline ends. Germline loops: CDR1 DFQATT, CDR2 SNEGSKA (reference sequence). The CDR3 covers 12 residues. The DNA for the CDR3 is TGCAGTGCTAGCGGGCATAACAATGAGCAGTTCTTC. Amino acid sequence: CSASGHNNEQFF.